This T cell receptor beta chain emerged from a study of CD8 T cells in Susac syndrome. Overall study results and limits: TCR sequencing and HLA analysis covered a relatively small number of individuals.

This clonotype was found once. Its target is unknown. Sequencing of TCR beta was carried out in blood CD8+ and CD4+ T cells. Included as multiple sclerosis controls were treatment-naive patients who had stable or active relapsing-remitting disease. Germline V gene data show CDR1 as SGDLS and CDR2 as YYNGEE. This CDR3 comprises 13 residues. V was pared by 4 bases and J by 4 bases, with 11 bases between. RNA was extracted with the RNeasy kit, and a quantity of about 0.45 to 1 ug was reverse transcribed using random hexamers. Across 54 Vbeta and 13 Jbeta, TCR beta CDR3 was amplified with immunoSEQ multiplex PCR. TCRdb redid the calling of the immunoSEQ multiplex PCR reads with MiXCR, one entry per CDR3 protein. In the table there are under 150,000 distinct CDR3 sequences, about 90% of which are singletons.

This receptor was obtained from a human donor with multiple sclerosis. The chain combines TRBV9 with TRBJ2-5; possibly TRBD1 for D (5 bases). Source material: CD8+ T cells from PBMCs. In nucleotides, the CDR3 is TGTGCCAGCAGCCAGGGATGGGTAGAGACCCAGTACTTC. The encoded protein is CASSQGWVETQYF. Full variable domain (missing parts from reference TRBV9 and TRBJ2-5): DSGVTQTPKHLITATGQRVTLRCSPRSGDLSVYWYQQSLDQGLQFLIQYYNGEERAKGNILERFSAQQFPDLHSELNLSSLELGDSALYFCASSQGWVETQYFGPGTRLLVL.